The present entry profiles one TCR beta chain with its context. Its antigen is unidentified. Germline CDR1 and CDR2: SGHAT and FQNNGV. The ends were cut back, 3 bases at V and 8 bases at J, with 8 bases in the middle. The CDR3 runs 12 residues. This sample was taken from a study of T-cell memory formation after mild COVID-19. Study context: Each donor largely had its own TCR clusters. Study observations and caveats: A subset of responding clones appeared in pre-infection memory, suggesting cross-reactive memory joined. What remained unconfirmed was the SARS-CoV-2 specificity of second-wave clones peaking on day 37. Contracting CD8+ clones were enriched in EMRA, CD4+ mainly in CM and EM.

MiXCR, run by TCRdb on the 5' RACE reads, gives a single entry per CDR3 protein. The sample holds about 320,000 distinct CDR3 sequences, 13% to 15% seen once. This sequence originates from a man in his late teens or twenties who had mild COVID-19 (a few samples of this study predate the infection). Cell type and time point are not known. This sequence joins TRBV11-2 and TRBJ2-4, with D perhaps TRBD1 (5 bases). Sequencing was done on a sample of PBMCs or a T cell subset sorted from them (not recorded which). The DNA of the CDR3 is TGTGCCAGCAGCTTCCAGGGTGACATTCAGTACTTC. It encodes CASSFQGDIQYF.